What follows are 14 T cell receptor beta chains derived from one specimen sequenced in a study of T cell repertoires in ileal Crohn's disease. The data were produced by immunoSEQ multiplex PCR, yet TCRdb's version contains in-frame clones alone and is incomplete. The data show some 11,000 clones, over 60% seen once. Time point defined: neoterminal ileum biopsy at postoperative endoscopy, about 6 months after surgery. The source material was ileal tissue. The receptor set was obtained from an adult with Crohn's disease.

This clone has just one count. This chain links TRBV11-2 with TRBJ1-1, with D possibly matching TRBD1 (5 bases). Germline CDR1 SGHAT, CDR2 FQNNGV. CDR3 length equals 12 residues. Trimming removed 7 bases from V and 3 bases from J, with 9 bases in between. The CDR3 sequence is CASKAGYTEAFF. DNA of the CDR3: TGTGCCAGCAAAGCAGGGTACACTGAAGCTTTCTTT.

The chain employs TRBV7-2 and TRBJ2-1; the match to TRBD2 covers 7 bases. The length of the CDR3 is 16 residues. CDR1 is SGHTA and CDR2 is FQGNSA in the germline V gene. Trimming removed 1 base from V and 0 bases from J; junction bases left unmatched: 3. CDR3 protein: CASSLGAGSSYNEQFF. CDR3 in DNA: TGTGCCAGCAGCTTAGGAGCGGGGAGCTCCTACAATGAGCAGTTCTTC. The variable domain in full, with the rest retrieved from reference TRBV7-2 and TRBJ2-1, is GAGVSQSPSNKVTEKGKDVELRCDPISGHTALYWYRQSLGQGLEFLIYFQGNSAPDKSGLPSDRFSAERTGGSVSTLTIQRTQQEDSAVYLCASSLGAGSSYNEQFFGPGTRLTVL.

This chain connects TRBV11-2 to TRBJ2-7, with D perhaps matching TRBD2 (6 bases). CDR1 is SGHAT and CDR2 is FQNNGV in the germline V gene. This CDR3 is built from 15 residues. Between the trimmed V and J ends, which lost 5 bases and 7 bases, there was a span of 21 bases. CDR3 sequence (DNA): TGTGCCAGCAGCCCCCCAGGCGGAGGGAGGTGGGAGCAGTACTTC. Translated, it gives CASSPPGGGRWEQYF.

V and J are TRBV11-2 and TRBJ1-1, with unresolved D. From germline, CDR1 is SGHAT and CDR2 FQNNGV. V dropped 0 bases and J dropped 6 bases, with 11 bases sitting between them. CDR3 length equals 14 residues. CDR3 DNA sequence: TGTGCCAGCAGCTTAGATCTAAGAGGTGCTGAAGCTTTCTTT. This sequence encodes CASSLDLRGAEAFF.

This clone is labeled as medium-sized (0.01 to 0.1%). This sequence joins TRBV6-4 and TRBJ2-1; a possible D gene is TRBD1 (5 bases). CDR3 size: 13 residues. Between the trimmed V and J ends, which lost 2 bases and 10 bases, there was a span of 12 bases. Germline V CDR1 and CDR2: MRHNA, SNTAGT. The CDR3 DNA follows: TGTGCCAGCAGTGACCTGGAGTCAGGGGAGCAGTTCTTC. Protein sequence: CASSDLESGEQFF.

The V call is TRBV5-4, the J call TRBJ2-7; 7 nucleotides match TRBD1. Losses at the gene ends were 3 bases for V and 6 bases for J; bases not matched to a gene: 3. The CDR3 consists of 12 residues. CDR1 and CDR2 from the germline V gene are SGHNT and YYREEE (reference sequence). The CDR3 region has the DNA TGTGCCAGCAGCTGGGACAGACGCGAGCAGTACTTC. This encodes CASSWDRREQYF.

The V gene is TRBV5-1, the J gene TRBJ1-2; D uncertain. This CDR3 is built from 13 residues. Trimming stripped 3 bases from V and 2 bases from J, with 8 bases between. Germline CDR1 and CDR2: SGHRS and YFSETQ. For the CDR3, the DNA is TGCGCCAGCAGCTCCCTGCGAAACTATGGCTACACCTTC. Translated, it gives CASSSLRNYGYTF. Drawing the rest from reference TRBV5-1 and TRBJ1-2, the complete variable domain is KAGVTQTPRYLIKTRGQQVTLSCSPISGHRSVSWYQQTPGQGLQFLFEYFSETQRNKGNFPGRFSGRQFSNSRSEMNVSTLELGDSALYLCASSSLRNYGYTFGSGTRLTVV.

The chain has TRBV11-2 and TRBJ1-2; D remains ambiguous. The ends were cut back, 2 bases at V and 5 bases at J, with 9 bases in the middle. The CDR3 contains 13 residues. CDR1 SGHAT and CDR2 FQNNGV come from the germline V gene. The CDR3 region is CASSLNPRYGYTF. The CDR3 DNA reads as TGTGCCAGCAGCTTAAATCCTCGTTATGGCTACACCTTC.

This chain links TRBV30 with TRBJ1-6; 8 nucleotides line up with TRBD1. After removal of 7 bases from V and 5 bases from J, the junction contained 7 bases not matched to a gene. The CDR3 length is 14 residues. Germline values: CDR1 GTSNPN, CDR2 SVGIG (reference sequence). The CDR3 DNA sequence: TGTGCCTCCCCGGGGGACAGGAATAATTCACCCCTCCACTTT. This codes for CASPGDRNNSPLHF. Full variable domain (outside the CDR3, taken from reference TRBV30 and TRBJ1-6): SQTIHQWPATLVQPVGSPLSLECTVEGTSNPNLYWYRQAAGRGLQLLFYSVGIGQISSEVPQNLSASRPQDRQFILSSKKLLLSDSGFYLCASPGDRNNSPLHFGNGTRLTVT.

The chain combines TRBV4-1 with TRBJ1-3; 7 positions agree with TRBD1. V gave up 2 bases and J gave up 8 bases; unmatched junction bases: 3. The CDR3 sequence is 13 residues long. Per germline, CDR1 MGHRA and CDR2 YSYEKL. The CDR3 here is CASSQQTGYTIYF. The CDR3 DNA is TGCGCCAGCAGCCAACAGACAGGGTACACCATATATTTT.

The chain combines TRBV10-3 with TRBJ2-1, with D possibly TRBD2 on 6 matching bases. This CDR3 region has 14 residues. In germline, CDR1 is ENHRY, CDR2 SYGVKD. Trimming took off 8 bases at V and 4 bases at J, with 15 bases between the two ends. The CDR3 sequence is CAISRDGGYNEQFF. DNA of the CDR3: TGTGCCATCTCCCGGGACGGAGGGTACAATGAGCAGTTCTTC.

The J gene is TRBJ1-1, the V gene TRBV6-5; D is perhaps TRBD1 (5 bases). V lost 0 bases and J lost 5, with 10 bases in between. Germline values: CDR1 MNHEY, CDR2 SVGAGI. The CDR3 is 14 amino acids. CDR3 protein: CASSYSGGETEAFF. CDR3 coding DNA: TGTGCCAGCAGTTACTCTGGGGGGGAAACTGAAGCTTTCTTT.

The rearrangement links TRBV28 to TRBJ2-2, with TRBD1 matching 7 bases. The CDR3 runs to 15 residues. J lost 0 bases, V lost 8 bases, and 6 bases had no gene match. Germline CDR1 reads MDHEN; CDR2 reads SYDVKM. As DNA, the CDR3 is TGTGCCAGCCTAACCGGGACAGCGAACACCGGGGAGCTGTTTTTT. This gives the protein CASLTGTANTGELFF.

V usage is TRBV5-1 and J usage is TRBJ2-7, with D perhaps matching TRBD1 (6 bases). V lost 4 bases to trimming and J lost 1 base, with 12 bases between them. This CDR3 is built from 14 residues. CDR1 and CDR2 from the germline V gene are SGHRS and YFSETQ. CDR3 DNA sequence: TGCGCCAGCAGCGTACTACAGGGATCCTACGAGCAGTACTTC. Amino acid sequence: CASSVLQGSYEQYF.